Sequencing of this T cell receptor (beta chain) was carried out in a study of shared clonotypes between healthy human individuals. Germline CDR1 and CDR2: KGHSH and LQKENI. The CDR3 is 16 residues long. The V gene end was trimmed by 0 bases and the J gene end by 2 bases; junction bases not matched to a gene: 4. Sequenced by immunoSEQ multiplex PCR; TCRdb stores in-frame clones only, minus some. The sample records over 1.5 million clones, approximately 98% being singletons. The sequence came from a man aged 25-45 years in good health. V usage is TRBV18 and J usage is TRBJ2-5; 9 positions agree with TRBD1. Sequencing was performed on naive CD4+ T cells sorted from blood. The subset denotes: CD45RA+ positively selected. CDR3 nucleotides: TGTGCCAGCTCACCACCGGGGGACAGGGCACAAGAGACCCAGTACTTC. Translated, it gives CASSPPGDRAQETQYF. The whole variable domain, remainder taken from reference TRBV18 and TRBJ2-5, is NAGVMQNPRHLVRRRGQEARLRCSPMKGHSHVYWYRQLPEEGLKFMVYLQKENIIDESGMPKERFSAEFPKEGPSILRIQQVVRGDSAAYFCASSPPGDRAQETQYFGPGTRLLVL.